This T cell receptor (beta chain) was sequenced in a study of T cell responses to AZD1222 COVID-19 vaccine. Sequencing used immunoSEQ multiplex PCR; TCRdb keeps in-frame clones, though not all of them. The repertoire has roughly 120,000 clones, roughly nine tenths of them found once; the top ten carry roughly 1.6%. The CDR3 is made up of 15 amino acids. Germline CDR1 and CDR2: MNHEY and SVGAGI. The V gene end was trimmed by 2 bases and the J gene end by 9 bases; junction bases not matched to a gene: 8. The chain carries TRBV6-5 and TRBJ1-5; 9 nucleotides match TRBD1. The material was peripheral blood, obtained 28 days after the second AZD1222 dose. The sequence came from an adult who received the AZD1222 COVID-19 vaccine. The CDR3 loop reads CASSYRTGVEGPQHF. The CDR3 nucleotides are TGTGCCAGCAGTTACAGGACAGGGGTGGAAGGGCCCCAGCATTTT.